This TCR beta chain stems from a study of CD8+CD57+ T cells in acquired aplastic anemia (dated by TCRdb to the late 2010s). A note on the overall study: A mean of about 3 ug of DNA, ranging from roughly 0.19 to 27.4 ug, was extracted from sorted CD4+ and CD8+ cells. Healthy donor samples averaged about 9.9 million reads for CD4+ and under 14 million for CD8+ cells. The investigation overall reported the following: Patients and healthy controls showed no significant difference in CD8+ Simpson's diversity (P=0.060). Although 25 to 30 CD8+ CDR3 sequences were shared by patients and controls, these sequences appeared highly expressed in patients and within the immunodominant clones of patients.

As concerns this clonotype: It has no known antigen specificity. This may be a read error, as it is one base from a much larger clone.

Genomic DNA was used as template for profiling of TCR beta VDJ combinations and CDR3 sequences. An Illumina HiSeq 2000 was used for TCR repertoire sequencing. From the authors' description of their analysis: TRBV/TRBJ rearrangement plots, CDR3 size and DJ length profiles, and Simpson's diversity index were used to evaluate the repertoires. Whichever DNA sequence was most abundant in the deep sequencing data was defined as the immunodominant clone. CDR3 amino acid sequences were checked for sharing across subjects and were also compared against the VDJdb database and published repertoires. TCRdb reran the public reads through fastp at Q25 and MiXCR, keeping productive beta chains. Each entry is one CDR3 protein sequence, shown with its most common DNA and genes. These V and J calls derive from TCRdb rather than the authors' analysis. The sample includes some 240,000 distinct CDR3 sequences, with roughly 35% observed a single time. Of the sample, 1.1% is held by the ten largest clones.

From the germline V gene, CDR1 is SGHAT and CDR2 is FQNNGV. From the cysteine through the phenylalanine, the CDR3 covers 14 amino acids. Of all the DNA, just the CDR3 is kept, 42 bases in frame from base 1. The study deep-sequenced TCR repertoires of sorted CD4+ and CD8+ blood T cells from severe aplastic anemia patients and healthy subjects. Ficoll-Paque density gradient centrifugation was used to isolate peripheral blood mononuclear cells. Before DNA was extracted, CD4+ and CD8+ T cells were sorted using either FACS or magnetic beads. Recombination joined TRBV11-2 with TRBJ2-1; no D segment can be confidently identified. The TCR originated in a human donor in good health, serving as a control. Sequencing input: sorted CD4+, CD8+, or CD8+CD57+ T cells (not recorded which) from PBMCs. The CDR3 region has the sequence CASSLQSSDNEQFF. The bases read TGTGCCAGCAGCTTACAGAGCTCCGACAATGAGCAGTTCTTC.